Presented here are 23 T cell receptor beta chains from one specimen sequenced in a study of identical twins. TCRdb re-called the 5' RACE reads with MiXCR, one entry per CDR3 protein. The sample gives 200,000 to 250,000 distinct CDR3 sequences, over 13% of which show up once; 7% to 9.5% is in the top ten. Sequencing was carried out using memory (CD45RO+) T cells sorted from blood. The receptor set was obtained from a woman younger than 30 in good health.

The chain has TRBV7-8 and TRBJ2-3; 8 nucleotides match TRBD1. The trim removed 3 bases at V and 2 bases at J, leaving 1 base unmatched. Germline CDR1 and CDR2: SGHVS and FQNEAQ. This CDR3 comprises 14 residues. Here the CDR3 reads CASSLGQATDTQYF. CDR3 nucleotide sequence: TGTGCCAGCAGCTTGGGACAGGCCACAGATACGCAGTATTTT.

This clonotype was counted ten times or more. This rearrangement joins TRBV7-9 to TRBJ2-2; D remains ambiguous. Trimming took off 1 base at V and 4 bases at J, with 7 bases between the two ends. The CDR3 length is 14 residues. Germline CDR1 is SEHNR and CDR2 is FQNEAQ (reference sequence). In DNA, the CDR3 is TGTGCCAGCAGCTTAGAAGGTGGCACCGGGGAGCTGTTTTTT. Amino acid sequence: CASSLEGGTGELFF.

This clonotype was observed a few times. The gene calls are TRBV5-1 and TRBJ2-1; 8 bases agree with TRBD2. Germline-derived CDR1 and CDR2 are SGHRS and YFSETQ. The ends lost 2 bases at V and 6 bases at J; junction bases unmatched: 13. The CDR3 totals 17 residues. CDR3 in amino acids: CASSLTGTRMGSNEQFF. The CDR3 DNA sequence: TGCGCCAGCAGCTTAACCGGGACTAGGATGGGGAGCAATGAGCAGTTCTTC.

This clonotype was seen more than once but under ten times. This CDR3 reads CSAIQGGNEQFF. The CDR3 coding sequence is TGCAGCGCGATACAGGGGGGGAATGAGCAGTTCTTC. The genes are TRBV29-1 and TRBJ2-1, with D possibly being TRBD1 (8 bases). V dropped 7 bases and J dropped 7 bases, with 14 bases sitting between them. Germline values: CDR1 SQVTM, CDR2 ANQGSEA. The CDR3 spans 12 residues.

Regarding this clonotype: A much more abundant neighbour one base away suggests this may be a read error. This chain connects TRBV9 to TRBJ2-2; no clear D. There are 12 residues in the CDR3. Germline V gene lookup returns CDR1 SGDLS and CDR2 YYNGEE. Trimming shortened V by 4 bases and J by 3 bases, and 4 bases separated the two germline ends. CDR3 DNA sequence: TGTGCCAGCAGCCCGGACACCGGGGAGCTGTTTTTT. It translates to CASSPDTGELFF.

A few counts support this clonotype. The CDR3 loop is CASSPTFNTEAFF. DNA of the CDR3: TGTGCCAGCAGTCCGACTTTCAACACTGAAGCTTTCTTT. The rearrangement joins TRBV6-2 or TRBV6-3 to TRBJ1-1; no clear D gene. The CDR3 covers 13 residues. Trimming took off 5 bases at V and 2 bases at J, with 9 bases between the two ends. In germline, CDR1 is MNHEY, CDR2 SVGEGT.

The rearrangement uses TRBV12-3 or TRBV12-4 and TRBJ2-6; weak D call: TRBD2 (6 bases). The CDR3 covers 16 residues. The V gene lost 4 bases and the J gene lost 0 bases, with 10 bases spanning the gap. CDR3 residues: CASSSGTPSGANVLTF. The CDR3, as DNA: TGTGCCAGCAGTTCAGGGACTCCCTCTGGGGCCAACGTCCTGACTTTC.

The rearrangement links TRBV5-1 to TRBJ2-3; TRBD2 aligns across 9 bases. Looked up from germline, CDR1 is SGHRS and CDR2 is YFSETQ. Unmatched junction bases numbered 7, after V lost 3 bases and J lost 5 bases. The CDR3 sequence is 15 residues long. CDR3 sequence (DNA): TGCGCCAGCAGCTCGGGACTAGCCCCGAGAGATACGCAGTATTTT. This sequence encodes CASSSGLAPRDTQYF.

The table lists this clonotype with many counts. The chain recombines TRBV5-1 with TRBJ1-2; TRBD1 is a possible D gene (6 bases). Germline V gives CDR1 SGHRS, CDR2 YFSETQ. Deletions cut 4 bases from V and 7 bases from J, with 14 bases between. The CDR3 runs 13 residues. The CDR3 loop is CASSVYRARGYTF. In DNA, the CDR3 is TGCGCCAGCAGCGTATACAGGGCGCGTGGCTACACCTTC.

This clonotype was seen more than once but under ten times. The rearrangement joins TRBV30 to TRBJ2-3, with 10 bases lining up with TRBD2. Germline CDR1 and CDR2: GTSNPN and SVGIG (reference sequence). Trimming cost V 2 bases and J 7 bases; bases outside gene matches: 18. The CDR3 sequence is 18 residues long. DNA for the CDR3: TGTGCCTGGAGTTCTCTCCCTACTAGCGGGGTGACTAAAAATACGCAGTATTTT. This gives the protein CAWSSLPTSGVTKNTQYF. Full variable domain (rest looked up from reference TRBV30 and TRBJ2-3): SQTIHQWPATLVQPVGSPLSLECTVEGTSNPNLYWYRQAAGRGLQLLFYSVGIGQISSEVPQNLSASRPQDRQFILSSKKLLLSDSGFYLCAWSSLPTSGVTKNTQYFGPGTRLTVL.

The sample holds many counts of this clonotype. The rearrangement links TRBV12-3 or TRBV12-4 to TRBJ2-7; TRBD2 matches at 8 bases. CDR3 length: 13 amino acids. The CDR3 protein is CEVAGLSSYEQYF. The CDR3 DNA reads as TGTGAGGTAGCGGGACTTTCCTCCTACGAGCAGTACTTC.

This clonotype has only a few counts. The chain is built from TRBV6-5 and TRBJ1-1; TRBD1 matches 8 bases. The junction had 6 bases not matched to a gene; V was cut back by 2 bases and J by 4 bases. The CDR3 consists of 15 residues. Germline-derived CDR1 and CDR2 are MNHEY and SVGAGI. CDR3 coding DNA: TGTGCCAGCAGTTACGGACAGGGAAGGAGCACTGAAGCTTTCTTT. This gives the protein CASSYGQGRSTEAFF.

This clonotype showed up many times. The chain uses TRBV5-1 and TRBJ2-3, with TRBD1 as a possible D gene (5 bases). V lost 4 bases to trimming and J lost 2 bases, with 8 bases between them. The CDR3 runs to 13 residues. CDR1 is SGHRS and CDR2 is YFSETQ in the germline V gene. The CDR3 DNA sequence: TGCGCCAGCAGCGATGGGGCCACAGATACGCAGTATTTT. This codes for CASSDGATDTQYF.

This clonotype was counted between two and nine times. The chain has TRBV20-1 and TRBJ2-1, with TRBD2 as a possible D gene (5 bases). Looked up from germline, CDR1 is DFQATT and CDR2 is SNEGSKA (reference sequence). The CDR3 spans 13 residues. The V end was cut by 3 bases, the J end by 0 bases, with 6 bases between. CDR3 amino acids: CSASGDSYNEQFF. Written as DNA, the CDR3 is TGCAGTGCTAGCGGGGACTCCTACAATGAGCAGTTCTTC.

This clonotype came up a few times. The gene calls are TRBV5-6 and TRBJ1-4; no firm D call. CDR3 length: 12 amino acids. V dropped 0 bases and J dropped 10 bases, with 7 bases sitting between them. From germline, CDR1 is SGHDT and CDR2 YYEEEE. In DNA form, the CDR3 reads TGTGCCAGCAGCTTGGCTCTGGGAAAACTGTTTTTT. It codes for CASSLALGKLFF.

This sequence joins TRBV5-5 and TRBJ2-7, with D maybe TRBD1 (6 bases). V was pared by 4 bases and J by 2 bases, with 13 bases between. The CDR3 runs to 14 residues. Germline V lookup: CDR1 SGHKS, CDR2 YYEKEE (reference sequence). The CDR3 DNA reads TGTGCCAGCAGCGCGGACAGCCCGACCTACGAGCAGTACTTC. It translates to CASSADSPTYEQYF.

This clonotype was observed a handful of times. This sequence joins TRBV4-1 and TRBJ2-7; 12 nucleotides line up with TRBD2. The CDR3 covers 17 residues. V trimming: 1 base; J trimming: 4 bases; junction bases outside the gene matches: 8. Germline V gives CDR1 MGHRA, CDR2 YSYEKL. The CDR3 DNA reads TGCGCCAGCAGCCAAGTCCCGACTAGCGGGAGTGGATACGAGCAGTACTTC. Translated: CASSQVPTSGSGYEQYF.

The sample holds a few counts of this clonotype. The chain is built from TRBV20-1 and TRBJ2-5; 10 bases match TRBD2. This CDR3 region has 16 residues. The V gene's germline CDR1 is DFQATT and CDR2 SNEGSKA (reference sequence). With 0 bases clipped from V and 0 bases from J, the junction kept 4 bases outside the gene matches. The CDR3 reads CSARDPSGGHQETQYF. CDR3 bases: TGCAGTGCTAGAGATCCTAGCGGGGGCCACCAAGAGACCCAGTACTTC.

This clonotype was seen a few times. The CDR3 DNA follows: TGCAGTGCTAGCCGGGGAGCAGGTACTCAAGAGACCCAGTACTTC. Translation gives CSASRGAGTQETQYF. The V gene is TRBV20-1, the J gene TRBJ2-5, with D tentatively TRBD2 (5 bases). CDR1 DFQATT and CDR2 SNEGSKA come from the germline V gene (reference sequence). V was pared by 3 bases and J by 2 bases, with 16 bases between. The CDR3 contains 15 residues.

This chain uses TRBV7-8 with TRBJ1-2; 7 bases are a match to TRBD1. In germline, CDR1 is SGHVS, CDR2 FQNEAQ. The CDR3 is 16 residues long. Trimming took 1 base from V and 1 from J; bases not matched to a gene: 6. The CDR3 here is CASSLGGQYLNYGYTF. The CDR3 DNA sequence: TGTGCCAGCAGCTTAGGGGGACAGTACCTTAACTATGGCTACACCTTC.

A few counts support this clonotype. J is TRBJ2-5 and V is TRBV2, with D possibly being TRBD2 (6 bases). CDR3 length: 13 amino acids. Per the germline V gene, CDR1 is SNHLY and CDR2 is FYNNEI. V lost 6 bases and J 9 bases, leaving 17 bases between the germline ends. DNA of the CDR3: TGTGCCAGCAGCGCCAGGGAGGCCTCCGCCCAGTACTTC. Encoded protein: CASSAREASAQYF.

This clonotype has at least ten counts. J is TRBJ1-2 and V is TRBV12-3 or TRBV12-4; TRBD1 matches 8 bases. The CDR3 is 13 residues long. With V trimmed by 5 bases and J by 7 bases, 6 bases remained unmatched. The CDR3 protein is CASSKQGTGGYTF. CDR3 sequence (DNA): TGTGCCAGCAGTAAACAGGGGACAGGTGGCTACACCTTC.

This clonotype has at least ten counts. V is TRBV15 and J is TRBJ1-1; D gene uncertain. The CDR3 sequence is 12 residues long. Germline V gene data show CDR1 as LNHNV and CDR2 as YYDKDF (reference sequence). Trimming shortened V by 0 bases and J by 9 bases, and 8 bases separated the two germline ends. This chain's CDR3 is CATSRDVRQAFF. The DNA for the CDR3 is TGTGCCACCAGCAGAGATGTCAGGCAAGCTTTCTTT.